These T cell receptor beta chains were read from a single sample in a study of blood T cells in healthy people across ages. In TCRdb, the 5' RACE reads were re-called with MiXCR into one record per CDR3 protein. This table holds 920,000 or so distinct CDR3 sequences, around 43% found once. Material for sequencing was blood. The origin of the receptors is a woman aged 55-70 years in good health. Both conserved end residues are part of each CDR3. The D gene is left open where the match is weak. Rows may omit the clone size; those that give it use once, few, many or a size class.

CDR3 protein,CDR3 DNA,clone size,J gene,V gene,D gene
CASGVGLAGVDGELFF,TGTGCCAGCGGCGTAGGGCTAGCGGGAGTTGACGGGGAGCTGTTTTTT,-,TRBJ2-2,TRBV9,TRBD2
CAISGSSAGFSSGANVLTF,TGTGCCATCAGTGGTTCTTCGGCAGGGTTTAGCTCTGGGGCCAACGTCCTGACTTTC,-,TRBJ2-6,TRBV10-3,-
CSVESPDTQYF,TGCAGCGTTGAAAGTCCAGATACGCAGTATTTT,few,TRBJ2-3,TRBV29-1,-
CASRLRQGIAEAFF,TGTGCCAGCAGACTGAGGCAGGGTATCGCTGAAGCTTTCTTT,-,TRBJ1-1,TRBV6-6,-
CASRLTSGRSEQYF,TGTGCCAGCAGGTTGACTAGCGGGAGAAGCGAGCAGTACTTC,many,TRBJ2-7,TRBV12-3/TRBV12-4,TRBD2
CAWTLPPSQGRISYEQYF,TGTGCCTGGACCCTTCCCCCGTCCCAGGGCAGGATATCTTACGAGCAGTACTTC,-,TRBJ2-7,TRBV30,-
CATSSGPETQYF,TGTGCCACCAGCTCAGGGCCAGAGACCCAGTACTTC,-,TRBJ2-5,TRBV15,-
CASSPTPQGTDTQYF,TGTGCCAGCAGCCCAACTCCTCAAGGCACAGATACGCAGTATTTT,few,TRBJ2-3,TRBV11-2,-
CASSTQGNSPLHF,TGTGCCAGCTCTACCCAGGGCAATTCACCCCTCCACTTT,-,TRBJ1-6,TRBV7-3,-
CASNLAGENEQYF,TGTGCCAGCAACCTAGCGGGGGAGAATGAGCAGTACTTC,-,TRBJ2-7,TRBV3-1,TRBD2
CASSGTDRPDTQYF,TGTGCCAGCAGCGGGACAGACCGACCAGATACGCAGTATTTT,once,TRBJ2-3,TRBV6-1,TRBD1
CASSPRTSGTKPGLAGVEQFF,TGTGCCAGCAGTCCTAGGACTTCCGGGACAAAGCCGGGACTAGCGGGAGTTGAGCAGTTCTTC,few,TRBJ2-1,TRBV12-3/TRBV12-4,TRBD2
CASSVDVADTQYF,TGTGCCAGCAGCGTAGACGTAGCAGATACGCAGTATTTT,few,TRBJ2-3,TRBV9,-
CASQTGGYEQYF,TGTGCCAGCCAGACAGGGGGCTACGAGCAGTACTTC,-,TRBJ2-7,TRBV28,TRBD1
CASSSNPTGSTGAYEQYF,TGTGCCAGCAGCTCTAACCCAACCGGCAGCACAGGGGCCTACGAGCAGTACTTC,many,TRBJ2-7,TRBV6-1,TRBD1
CASSWNYNEQFF,TGTGCCAGCAGTTGGAATTACAATGAGCAGTTCTTC,-,TRBJ2-1,TRBV6-2/TRBV6-3,-
CASSNHRGNQPQHF,TGTGCCAGCAGCAACCACAGGGGCAATCAGCCCCAGCATTTT,-,TRBJ1-5,TRBV11-2,-
CASSYGTLSSYEQYF,TGTGCCAGCAGCTACGGGACGTTGAGCTCCTACGAGCAGTACTTC,many,TRBJ2-7,TRBV7-3,-
CASSSREGLLKNIQYF,TGTGCCAGCAGTTCCCGGGAGGGCCTGTTGAAAAACATTCAGTACTTC,once,TRBJ2-4,TRBV2,TRBD2
CASSPANKKTQEDNEQFF,TGTGCCAGCAGCCCAGCCAATAAGAAGACTCAAGAAGACAATGAGCAGTTCTTC,-,TRBJ2-1,TRBV6-2/TRBV6-3,-
CSVGRGLNQPQHF,TGCAGCGTGGGCAGGGGGCTCAATCAGCCCCAGCATTTT,few,TRBJ1-5,TRBV29-1,TRBD1
CASSGGTSGTVNEQFF,TGTGCCAGCAGCGGGGGGACTAGCGGGACTGTCAATGAGCAGTTCTTC,-,TRBJ2-1,TRBV7-9,TRBD2
CAWRGGETQYF,TGTGCCTGGAGGGGGGGGGAGACCCAGTACTTC,-,TRBJ2-5,TRBV30,TRBD2